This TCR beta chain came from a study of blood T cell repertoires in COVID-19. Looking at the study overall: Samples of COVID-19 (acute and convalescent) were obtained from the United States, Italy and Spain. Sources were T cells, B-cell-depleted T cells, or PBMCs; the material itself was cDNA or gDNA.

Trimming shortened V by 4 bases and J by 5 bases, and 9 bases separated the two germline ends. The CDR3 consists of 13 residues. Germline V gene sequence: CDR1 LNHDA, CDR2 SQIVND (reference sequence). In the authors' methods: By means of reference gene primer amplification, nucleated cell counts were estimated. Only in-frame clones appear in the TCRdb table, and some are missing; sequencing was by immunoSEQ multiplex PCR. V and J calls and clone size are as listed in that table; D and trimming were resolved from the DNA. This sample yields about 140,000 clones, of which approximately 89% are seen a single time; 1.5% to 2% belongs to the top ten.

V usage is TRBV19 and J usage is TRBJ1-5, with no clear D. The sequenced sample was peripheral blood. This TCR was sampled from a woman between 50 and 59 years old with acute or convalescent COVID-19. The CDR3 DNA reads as TGTGCCAGTAGTACCCAACGGGATCAGCCCCAGCATTTT. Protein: CASSTQRDQPQHF.